This TCR beta chain was identified in a study of blood T cell repertoires in COVID-19 (dated by TCRdb to 2020 to 2022). The study in broad terms: Samples from collaborators originated in the United States, Italy and Spain and spanned both the acute and convalescent phases of COVID-19. The prospective study material was composed of cDNA or gDNA derived from T cells, B-cell-depleted T cells, or PBMCs. The samples were drawn from the first 160 participants of the ongoing ImmuneRACE study and from about 1,200 subjects provided by 6 global collaborators. A freely available public database, intended as a resource for researchers studying the immune response to SARS-CoV-2, is where the repertoires were released. Deeply sampled blood TCRbeta repertoires from subjects exposed to, actively infected with, or recovered from COVID-19 were included in the dataset. Where available, HLA class I and class II types were taken from metadata supplied by the sample provider and were not determined by assay-based typing. The sample metadata nearly always contained a de-identified subject ID, COVID-19 status, age in years and sex.

Overall study results and their limits: Clinical and demographic metadata were provided uncurated, with the amount varying by source and participant.

On this clone: Its antigen remains undetermined. No per-base quality is available; no much larger clone lies one base away.

Collaborating institutions collected whole blood in K2EDTA tubes following their own protocols. Collaborator samples were shipped for TCRbeta analysis as frozen whole blood, isolated PBMCs, or DNA extracted from either sample type. TCRbeta CDR3 regions were amplified from genomic DNA by means of the immunoSEQ Assay, a bias-controlled multiplex PCR. Regarding the original processing steps: Nucleated cell counts per sample were estimated from amplification of reference gene primers within the assay. To quantify the absolute abundance of each unique TCRbeta CDR3 rearrangement, sequence reads were collapsed and filtered. Productive Simpson clonality was computed per sample as the square root of Simpson's diversity index over productive rearrangements. The table comes from immuneACCESS by way of TCRdb, which keeps in-frame sequences with V and J called. Part of the clones is missing from these tables; in studies checked, under half for an unresolved V gene and the rest for unknown reasons. The V and J calls and the clone size are those of that table, but D and trimming were determined from the DNA. Counted in this sample were around 83,000 clones; 75% to 90% of them appeared once. Clones ranked in the top ten supply roughly 30% of the sample.

After removal of 0 bases from V and 1 base from J, the junction retains 4 bases not matched to a gene. The CDR3 contains 17 residues, cysteine and phenylalanine counted. Solely the CDR3 DNA is kept, with 51 bases framed from the first base. Per the germline V gene, SGDLS is the CDR1 and YYNGEE is the CDR2. Sequenced input: peripheral blood. The rearranged chain carries TRBV9 and TRBJ2-5; 12 middle bases align to TRBD2. The origin of this receptor is a man between 50 and 59 years old with active or convalescent COVID-19. The sequenced DNA is TGTGCCAGCAGCGTAGGCACTAGCGGGGGGATCCAAGAGACCCAGTACTTC. This gives the protein CASSVGTSGGIQETQYF.